The clone carrying this T cell receptor (beta chain) was seen ten or more times. What it binds is unknown. There are 16 residues in the CDR3. Germline CDR1 reads SGHTA; CDR2 reads FQGNSA. Trimming took 2 bases from V and 1 from J, leaving 12 bases between them. With a J-beta primer mix and a sample-barcoded 5' primer, a second PCR ran roughly 6 to 11 cycles. Each cDNA molecule carried a tag from a template-switch adaptor that contained 12 random nucleotides. Using its own MiXCR run on the 5' RACE reads, TCRdb lists one record per CDR3 protein. The sample consists of about a million distinct CDR3 sequences, approximately 50% of them appearing once. The sample is drawn from a study of blood T cells in healthy people across ages. Study-level results: Compared with aged donors, long-lived donors showed fewer expanded clones, suggesting selection. PBMCs were not sorted, which prevented a conclusive comparison of naive versus antigen-experienced cells.

The chain links TRBV7-2 to TRBJ1-5; no definite D call. The sample was blood. The TCR sequence derives from a woman between 55 and 75 years old in good health. CDR3 coding DNA: TGTGCCAGCAGCTTACTCCCCCGAGGCAGCAATCAGCCCCAGCATTTT. Its translation: CASSLLPRGSNQPQHF.